Shown below are 14 T cell receptor beta chains from a single sample sequenced in a study of blood T cell repertoires in COVID-19. The repertoire was sequenced with immunoSEQ multiplex PCR; TCRdb's copy has only in-frame clones and lacks some. The table lists about 200,000 clones, 70% to 85% of them singletons. The sequencing sample was made of PBMCs or T cells enriched from blood (not recorded which). The receptor set was obtained from a woman aged 55-70 years with acute COVID-19.

The chain employs TRBV4-2 and TRBJ1-1; D ambiguous. This CDR3 is built from 12 residues. Deletions cut 3 bases from V and 10 bases from J, with 12 bases between. Germline V gene lookup returns CDR1 LGHNA and CDR2 YNFKEQ. The CDR3 here is CASSQDSQVAFF. CDR3 bases: TGTGCCAGCAGCCAGGATTCTCAGGTAGCTTTCTTT.

The rearrangement links TRBV2 to TRBJ2-5; D call uncertain. V was pared by 3 bases and J by 4 bases, with 12 bases between. The CDR3 spans 14 residues. Germline CDR1 is SNHLY and CDR2 is FYNNEI. The CDR3 sequence: CASSESRGGETQYF. CDR3 bases: TGTGCCAGCAGTGAGTCGCGAGGCGGAGAGACCCAGTACTTC.

The chain combines TRBV14 with TRBJ2-7; D gene unclear. Trimming took 0 bases from V and 0 from J, leaving 12 bases between them. This CDR3 is 16 amino acids long. Germline CDR1 and CDR2: SGHDN and FVKESK. CDR3 amino acids: CASSQDRRQPSYEQYF. Here the CDR3 DNA reads TGTGCCAGCAGCCAAGATAGGCGACAACCCTCCTACGAGCAGTACTTC.

This chain uses TRBV7-8 with TRBJ1-6; D gene unclear. This CDR3 is 15 amino acids long. The germline V gene encodes CDR1 SGHVS and CDR2 FQNEAQ. V gave up 5 bases and J gave up 13 bases, with 21 bases separating them. The CDR3 DNA is TGTGCCAGCAGCCCTCTAGGAAGGTCCCCGTTTCCCCTCCACTTT. This encodes CASSPLGRSPFPLHF.

V gene TRBV11-2 combines with J gene TRBJ1-2; maybe TRBD1 (5 bases). CDR3 size: 15 residues. With 4 bases removed from V and 8 bases from J, the gap between germline ends came to 20 bases. Germline CDR1 is SGHAT and CDR2 is FQNNGV. The CDR3 is CASSSLRQGHAGYTF. The CDR3 DNA sequence: TGTGCCAGCAGCTCCCTCAGGCAGGGCCACGCGGGCTACACCTTC.

With regard to this clone: The junction and the germline gene differ at one end; a read error may be behind it. The chain carries TRBV6-5 and TRBJ2-3, with 7 bases fitting TRBD2. This CDR3 spans 14 amino acids. Per the germline V gene, CDR1 is MNHEY and CDR2 is SVGAGI. CDR3 in amino acids: CSGGSGPSTDTQYF. The CDR3 nucleotides read TGCTCCGGGGGGAGCGGACCTAGCACAGATACGCAGTATTTT.

This clone was seen only once. The chain has TRBV2 and TRBJ2-5; TRBD1 agrees at 7 bases. The germline V gene encodes CDR1 SNHLY and CDR2 FYNNEI. V dropped 7 bases and J dropped 2; count of bases not matched to a gene: 10. The CDR3 totals 15 residues. CDR3 protein: CASTRDRDPQETQYF. CDR3 coding DNA: TGTGCCAGCACCCGGGACAGAGACCCTCAAGAGACCCAGTACTTC.

The rearrangement links TRBV10-3 to TRBJ1-1; D uncertain. The germline CDR1 and CDR2 sequences are ENHRY and SYGVKD. The ends were cut back, 2 bases at V and 3 bases at J, with 7 bases in the middle. The CDR3 spans 13 residues. The CDR3 DNA reads as TGTGCCATCAGTGAGAACACCCACACTGAAGCTTTCTTT. The encoded protein is CAISENTHTEAFF.

This clone was recorded only once. This chain joins TRBV7-2 and TRBJ1-3; the D is unclear. The germline CDR1 and CDR2 sequences are SGHTA and FQGNSA. CDR3 length equals 15 residues. The germline V and J ends were trimmed by 3 bases and 0 bases, with 9 bases remaining between them. DNA of the CDR3: TGTGCCAGCAGCTTGAACAGCCGCTCTGGAAACACCATATATTTT. The encoded protein is CASSLNSRSGNTIYF.

The chain joins TRBV20-1 to TRBJ1-4, with a possible D match to TRBD1 (5 bases). The CDR3 sequence is 12 residues long. V was clipped by 3 bases and J by 8 bases, with 10 bases between them. The V gene's germline CDR1 is DFQATT and CDR2 SNEGSKA (reference sequence). CDR3 region: CSASRGLEKLFF. The CDR3 DNA reads TGCAGTGCTAGTCGGGGGTTAGAAAAACTGTTTTTT.

This clone was counted a few times. The gene calls are TRBV13 and TRBJ1-1; a possible D gene is TRBD1 (5 bases). Germline-derived CDR1 and CDR2 are PRHDT and FYEKMQ (reference sequence). The CDR3 totals 13 residues. Trimming removed 5 bases at V and 2 bases at J, with 9 bases between. The CDR3 DNA reads as TGTGCCAGCAGCGAACAGGACAACACTGAAGCTTTCTTT. It encodes CASSEQDNTEAFF.

CDR3 residues: CASSQGTSSYNEQFF. The CDR3 coding sequence is TGCGCCAGCAGCCAAGGGACAAGCTCCTACAATGAGCAGTTCTTC. This chain links TRBV4-1 with TRBJ2-1, with D tentatively TRBD1 (5 bases). Trimming removed 1 base at V and 0 bases at J, with 7 bases between. Germline V gene data show CDR1 as MGHRA and CDR2 as YSYEKL. The length of the CDR3 is 15 residues.

This CDR3 is CASSIQGAGRGYTF. The DNA for the CDR3 is TGTGCCAGTAGCATACAGGGGGCAGGGCGTGGCTACACCTTC. The chain has TRBV19 and TRBJ1-2, with 9 bases fitting TRBD1. Trimming at V came to 6 bases and at J to 7 bases, leaving 9 bases not matched to a gene. The CDR3 loop spans 14 amino acids. The germline CDR1 and CDR2 sequences are LNHDA and SQIVND (reference sequence).

This clone was recorded a few times. The gene calls are TRBV19 and TRBJ1-5; D unclear. The V gene lost 3 bases and the J gene lost 5 bases, with 8 bases spanning the gap. The CDR3 length is 13 residues. Germline CDR1 is LNHDA and CDR2 is SQIVND (reference sequence). CDR3 DNA: TGTGCCAGTAGTATCAGTGAGGATCAGCCCCAGCATTTT. It yields the protein CASSISEDQPQHF.